The 16 T cell receptor beta chains in this list originate from one sample, sequenced in a study of cytomegalovirus exposure and HLA in healthy donors. TCRdb's copy holds only in-frame clones and misses some; the assay was immunoSEQ multiplex PCR. The sample has roughly 63,000 clones, more than 80% seen once. Sequences were obtained from PBMCs. The receptors derive from a woman younger than 35 in good health and CMV-seronegative.

The chain couples TRBV6-4 to TRBJ1-5; the match to TRBD1 covers 8 bases. V was pared by 0 bases and J by 5 bases, with 3 bases of the junction left unmatched. The CDR3 contains 15 residues. Germline V gene lookup returns CDR1 MRHNA and CDR2 SNTAGT. For the CDR3, the DNA is TGTGCCAGCAGTGACTCGGACAGGGCTCATCAGCCCCAGCATTTT. Protein sequence: CASSDSDRAHQPQHF.

The chain has TRBV29-1 and TRBJ2-3; TRBD1 might be the D (5 bases). Germline V gives CDR1 SQVTM, CDR2 ANQGSEA. V dropped 7 bases and J dropped 2 bases, with 19 bases sitting between them. The CDR3 is 15 amino acids. In nucleotides, the CDR3 is TGCAGCGGCCTCACAGGATCGCACTTCACAGATACGCAGTATTTT. Translating gives CSGLTGSHFTDTQYF.

This CDR3 reads CASSPPQQGSRELFF. CDR3 in DNA: TGTGCCAGCTCACCACCCCAGCAGGGGAGCCGGGAGCTGTTTTTT. The chain combines TRBV18 with TRBJ2-2, with D possibly being TRBD1 (6 bases). Germline CDR1 reads KGHSH; CDR2 reads LQKENI. The CDR3 loop spans 15 amino acids. V was trimmed by 0 bases and J by 9 bases, leaving 14 bases between them.

V and J are TRBV7-8 and TRBJ1-1, with D possibly being TRBD1 (6 bases). This CDR3 is built from 15 residues. Germline V gives CDR1 SGHVS, CDR2 FQNEAQ. With 4 bases removed from V and 2 bases from J, the gap between germline ends came to 14 bases. The CDR3 DNA sequence: TGTGCCAGCAGCTCGACCCCCAGGGGCAACACTGAAGCTTTCTTT. This gives the protein CASSSTPRGNTEAFF. Full variable domain (remainder filled in from reference TRBV7-8 and TRBJ1-1): GAGVSQSPRYKVAKRGQDVALRCDPISGHVSLFWYQQALGQGPEFLTYFQNEAQLDKSGLPSDRFFAERPEGSVSTLKIQRTQQEDSAVYLCASSSTPRGNTEAFFGQGTRLTVV.

Concerning this clone itself: This same CDR3 is encoded by further DNA sequences in the sample. The chain has TRBV5-1 and TRBJ2-7, with a possible D match to TRBD1 (5 bases). Germline assignment: CDR1 SGHRS and CDR2 YFSETQ. Deletions cut 0 bases from V and 3 bases from J, with 7 bases between. The CDR3 length is 13 residues. The CDR3 protein is CASSLGQYYEQYF. DNA of the CDR3: TGCGCCAGCAGCTTGGGACAGTACTACGAGCAGTACTTC.

Points on this clone: The junction differs from germline at one of its ends, possibly a read error. J is TRBJ2-7 and V is TRBV6-4; 11 bases are a match to TRBD2. Germline V CDR1 and CDR2: MRHNA, SNTAGT. The CDR3 totals 15 residues. DNA of the CDR3: TGTGCCAGCAGTTACTCTAGCGGGGGGATCCACGAGCAGTACTTC. Translation gives CASSYSSGGIHEQYF.

DNA of the CDR3: TGTGCCAGCAAACTGGACAGTAACACTGAAGCTTTCTTT. Translation: CASKLDSNTEAFF. The chain is built from TRBV2 and TRBJ1-1; weak D call: TRBD1 (6 bases). CDR1 and CDR2 from the germline V gene are SNHLY and FYNNEI. This CDR3 has 13 residues. Trimming removed 7 bases at V and 2 bases at J, with 11 bases between.

The rearrangement links TRBV18 to TRBJ1-5; D gene uncertain. V was pared by 5 bases and J by 0 bases, with 20 bases between. Germline CDR1 is KGHSH and CDR2 is LQKENI. The CDR3 is 18 amino acids. The CDR3 spells CASSAYAGGGHSNQPQHF. The CDR3 nucleotides read TGTGCCAGCTCAGCCTATGCAGGCGGAGGTCATAGCAATCAGCCCCAGCATTTT.

This clone was observed once. The chain links TRBV7-2 to TRBJ2-2, with TRBD1 matching 7 bases. The J segment lost 9 bases and the V segment lost 3 bases, leaving 4 bases of the junction unmatched. Germline V gene sequence: CDR1 SGHTA, CDR2 FQGNSA. The CDR3 runs 13 residues. In nucleotides, the CDR3 is TGTGCCAGCAGCTTGGAAGGGGGCCGGGAGCTGTTTTTT. The encoded protein is CASSLEGGRELFF.

This sequence joins TRBV5-1 and TRBJ1-2; 8 bases fit TRBD1. Trimming cost V 0 bases and J 4 bases; bases outside gene matches: 11. Germline values: CDR1 SGHRS, CDR2 YFSETQ. There are 17 residues in the CDR3. The CDR3 sequence is CASSLGQGTFTSYGYTF. For the CDR3, the DNA is TGCGCCAGCAGCTTGGGACAGGGGACCTTCACGTCCTATGGCTACACCTTC.

The chain carries TRBV19 and TRBJ1-2; TRBD1 agrees at 12 bases. This CDR3 region has 16 residues. Unmatched junction bases numbered 10, after V lost 4 bases and J lost 7 bases. Germline V gives CDR1 LNHDA, CDR2 SQIVND (reference sequence). CDR3 DNA: TGTGCCAGTAGTACCGGGACAGGGGGCGTATGGAGTGGCTACACCTTC. It encodes CASSTGTGGVWSGYTF.

This clone was picked up one time. The chain combines TRBV27 with TRBJ1-2; TRBD1 aligns across 8 bases. The V gene end was trimmed by 5 bases and the J gene end by 6 bases; junction bases not matched to a gene: 8. In germline, CDR1 is MNHEY, CDR2 SMNVEV (reference sequence). The CDR3 has 14 amino acids. The CDR3 nucleotides read TGTGCCAGCAGTATCGCCGGACAGGGCCATGGCTACACCTTC. Translated: CASSIAGQGHGYTF.

This sequence joins TRBV4-2 and TRBJ2-3; TRBD2 is a possible D gene (5 bases). This CDR3 has 15 residues. Germline V gives CDR1 LGHNA, CDR2 YNFKEQ. V was trimmed by 0 bases and J by 0 bases, leaving 7 bases between them. The CDR3 bases are TGTGCCAGCAGCCAAGAGGGGAGTAGCACAGATACGCAGTATTTT. This codes for CASSQEGSSTDTQYF.

The chain is built from TRBV2 and TRBJ2-3; a possible D gene is TRBD2 (7 bases). The CDR3 covers 18 residues. Germline V gene lookup returns CDR1 SNHLY and CDR2 FYNNEI. With 0 bases removed from V and 4 bases from J, the gap between germline ends came to 20 bases. The CDR3 DNA sequence: TGTGCCAGCAGTGAAGCGCCCGGCGGGGGCTCATGGGCAGATACGCAGTATTTT. As protein: CASSEAPGGGSWADTQYF.

The V gene is TRBV28, the J gene TRBJ2-2; 8 bases map to TRBD1. The CDR3 consists of 14 residues. Germline CDR1 is MDHEN and CDR2 is SYDVKM. Trimming at V came to 7 bases and at J to 6 bases, leaving 7 bases not matched to a gene. CDR3 protein: CASKRRGRSGELFF. As DNA, the CDR3 is TGTGCCAGCAAGCGCAGGGGGCGATCCGGGGAGCTGTTTTTT.

The genes are TRBV19 and TRBJ2-2; the D gene is possibly TRBD1 (6 bases). The CDR3 length is 16 residues. V lost 9 bases and J 6 bases, leaving 23 bases between the germline ends. Germline V gene data show CDR1 as LNHDA and CDR2 as SQIVND (reference sequence). CDR3 protein: CASLPGRTGISGELFF. DNA for the CDR3: TGTGCCAGCCTACCGGGGCGTACAGGGATTTCCGGGGAGCTGTTTTTT.